Listed below are T cell receptor beta chains from one sample, sequenced in a study of Ad26.COV2.S vaccination and SARS-CoV-2 variants. Libraries were prepared by immunoSEQ multiplex PCR; TCRdb keeps only in-frame clonotypes and omits some of them. The table lists about 400,000 clones, about four fifths of them singletons. Sequences were derived from peripheral blood, sampled in a trial of Ad26.COV2.S vaccine versus placebo. These receptors all stem from a person aged 18-65 years who received the Ad26.COV2.S COVID-19 vaccine or a placebo. CDR3s leave out the opening cysteine and the closing phenylalanine or tryptophan.

J: TRBJ2-3; V: TRBV24-1; length: 12; CDR3: ATSDPTFTDTQY
J: TRBJ2-3; V: TRBV5-4; length: 15; CDR3: ASSRRTSGGFTDTQY
J: TRBJ1-2; V: TRBV29-1; length: 12; CDR3: SVLGAPSNYGYT
J: TRBJ1-2; V: TRBV7-3; length: 12; CDR3: ASSPTRTAYGYT
J: TRBJ1-1; V: TRBV13; length: 10; CDR3: ASSSEIAEAF
J: TRBJ1-1; V: TRBV9; length: 11; CDR3: ASSATLSTEAF
J: TRBJ1-6; V: TRBV4-1; length: 13; CDR3: ASSPNPGQSSPLH
J: TRBJ1-6; V: TRBV24-1; length: 11; CDR3: ATSDDRSSPLH
J: TRBJ2-3; V: TRBV7-2; length: 13; CDR3: ASSRSGRSTDTQY
J: TRBJ1-2; V: TRBV27; length: 12; CDR3: ASRFRGRSGGYT
J: TRBJ2-1; V: TRBV6-6; length: 11; CDR3: ASSYEADFEQF
J: TRBJ2-1; V: TRBV9; length: 12; CDR3: ASSVGTALNEQF
J: TRBJ1-5; V: TRBV18; length: 13; CDR3: ASSVEAGALQPQH
J: TRBJ1-2; V: TRBV5-1; length: 15; CDR3: ASSQGQAESPNYGYT
J: TRBJ1-2; V: TRBV7-9; length: 11; CDR3: ASSVRTEPGYT
J: TRBJ2-7; V: TRBV7-9; length: 12; CDR3: ASSLAGDLYEQY
J: TRBJ1-1; V: TRBV19; length: 14; CDR3: ASSQHPGQGIPEAF
J: TRBJ2-7; V: TRBV5-6; length: 12; CDR3: ASSFIGSIDEQY
J: TRBJ1-5; V: TRBV2; length: 10; CDR3: ASTDLGQPQH
J: TRBJ1-4; V: TRBV6-9; length: 12; CDR3: ASSYNGGDEKLF
J: TRBJ2-7; V: TRBV6-1; length: 9; CDR3: ASSEAYEQY
J: TRBJ2-1; V: TRBV6-6; length: 9; CDR3: ASSYRNEQF
J: TRBJ1-6; V: TRBV7-3; length: 13; CDR3: ASSLGQTFNSPLH
J: TRBJ2-7; V: TRBV5-4; length: 15; CDR3: ASSGGLAGGGAYEQY
J: TRBJ1-1; V: TRBV12-5; length: 11; CDR3: ASGLVLGQGGG
J: TRBJ2-3; V: TRBV5-4; length: 12; CDR3: ASSLEGAADTQY
J: TRBJ1-6; V: TRBV20-1; length: 9; CDR3: SATGDRALH
J: TRBJ1-3; V: TRBV7-6; length: 13; CDR3: ASSLGQFSGNTIY
J: TRBJ1-1; V: TRBV7-8; length: 13; CDR3: ASSRDRAQNTEAF
J: TRBJ1-2; V: TRBV15; length: 11; CDR3: ATSRGTGYGYT
J: TRBJ2-4; V: TRBV5-3; length: 15; CDR3: ARSHLWRGQGKNIQY
J: TRBJ1-1; V: TRBV19; length: 13; CDR3: ASSIDTGEDTEAF
J: TRBJ1-1; V: TRBV10-2; length: 16; CDR3: ASSESNLDPEANTEAF
J: TRBJ1-6; V: TRBV7-2; length: 14; CDR3: ASSLEGQVPYSPLH
J: TRBJ2-3; V: TRBV9; length: 14; CDR3: ASSPRLAGGQDTQY
J: TRBJ1-6; V: TRBV3-1/TRBV3-2; length: 14; CDR3: ASSPGRTSYNSPLH
J: TRBJ2-2; V: TRBV7-3; length: 12; CDR3: ASSRGTGDGELF
J: TRBJ2-1; V: TRBV24-1; length: 13; CDR3: ATSDIRRGGNEQF
J: TRBJ1-1; V: TRBV30; length: 11; CDR3: AWSVSGETEAF
J: TRBJ2-1; V: TRBV19; length: 13; CDR3: ASSIVAGAGNEQF
J: TRBJ1-4; V: TRBV7-2; length: 12; CDR3: ASSQDRENEKLF
J: TRBJ2-3; V: TRBV5-1; length: 13; CDR3: ASSPSLTGADTQY
J: TRBJ2-3; V: TRBV7-3; length: 12; CDR3: ASRSGGLTDTQY
J: TRBJ1-5; V: TRBV6-1; length: 12; CDR3: ASSETGRYQPQH
J: TRBJ2-1; V: TRBV5-4; length: 9; CDR3: ASSLRNEQF
J: TRBJ2-1; V: TRBV24-1; length: 12; CDR3: ATSAGGVWNEQF
J: TRBJ1-4; V: TRBV28; length: 14; CDR3: ASSVPIRGANEKLF
J: TRBJ1-2; V: TRBV19; length: 10; CDR3: ASRDGDYGYT
J: TRBJ2-3; V: TRBV7-2; length: 14; CDR3: ASSSGPSTGADTQY